These T cell receptor beta chains were read from a single sample in a study of Ad26.COV2.S vaccination and SARS-CoV-2 variants. Clones were read by immunoSEQ multiplex PCR, and TCRdb kept only the in-frame ones, dropping some. The table includes around 450,000 clones, roughly nine tenths detected once. The specimen was peripheral blood, collected in a trial of Ad26.COV2.S vaccine versus placebo. These receptors came from a person between 18 and 65 years old who received the Ad26.COV2.S COVID-19 vaccine or a placebo. The CDR3 runs from the conserved cysteine through the conserved F or W. A D gene is named only where the DNA matches it firmly. A clone size is listed for some rows: how often the clone was seen (once, few, many), or a class if it is expanded.

CDR3 | DNA | V | D | J | length | size
CASSRTGSYEQYF | TGTGCCAGCAGCCGGACAGGGTCCTACGAGCAGTACTTC | TRBV5-4 | TRBD1 | TRBJ2-7 | 13 | -
CASVYHADTQYF | TGTGCCAGCGTTTACCATGCAGATACGCAGTATTTT | TRBV2 | - | TRBJ2-3 | 12 | -
CASSDVVNTIYF | TGTGCCAGCAGTGACGTAGTTAACACCATATATTTT | TRBV6-1 | - | TRBJ1-3 | 12 | -
CASSFHNEQFF | TGTGCCAGCAGCTTTCACAATGAGCAGTTCTTC | TRBV6-2/TRBV6-3 | - | TRBJ2-1 | 11 | once
CASSLVPNTEAFF | TGCGCCAGCAGCTTGGTACCGAACACTGAAGCTTTCTTT | TRBV5-1 | - | TRBJ1-1 | 13 | -
CASRGRDGNTEAFF | TGTGCCAGCAGGGGCAGGGACGGGAACACTGAAGCTTTCTTT | TRBV2 | - | TRBJ1-1 | 14 | few
CASSILASHTGELFF | TGTGCCAGCAGTATTCTGGCAAGCCACACCGGGGAGCTGTTTTTT | TRBV2 | - | TRBJ2-2 | 15 | -
CASSTGQGALNTEAFF | TGTGCCAGCAGCACGGGACAGGGGGCATTGAACACTGAAGCTTTCTTT | TRBV11-2 | TRBD1 | TRBJ1-1 | 16 | -
CASSVGEVRNSPLHF | TGTGCCAGCAGCGTCGGCGAAGTCCGTAATTCACCCCTCCACTTT | TRBV9 | - | TRBJ1-6 | 15 | -
CASRSRPGDGYTF | TGTGCCAGCCGTTCCCGCCCGGGGGATGGCTACACCTTC | TRBV6-5 | - | TRBJ1-2 | 13 | -
CASSRAENTGELFF | TGCGCCAGCAGTAGGGCAGAAAACACCGGGGAGCTGTTTTTT | TRBV5-1 | - | TRBJ2-2 | 14 | -
CASSLYRLQGGTEAFF | TGTGCCAGCAGTTTATACCGCCTTCAGGGCGGCACTGAAGCTTTCTTT | TRBV28 | - | TRBJ1-1 | 16 | -
CASSGQGNEQFF | TGCGCCAGCAGCGGACAGGGGAATGAGCAGTTCTTC | TRBV5-1 | TRBD1 | TRBJ2-1 | 12 | -
CASSEWGSSTDTQYF | TGTGCCAGCAGTGAATGGGGGTCTAGCACAGATACGCAGTATTTT | TRBV27 | - | TRBJ2-3 | 15 | -
CASSRIGQELFF | TGCGCCAGCAGCCGGATAGGACAGGAACTGTTTTTT | TRBV4-1 | TRBD1 | TRBJ1-4 | 12 | -
CASSRKGTGGPLPASGANVLTF | TGTGCCAGCAGCCGGAAGGGGACAGGGGGCCCTCTTCCGGCCTCTGGGGCCAACGTCCTGACTTTC | TRBV7-3 | TRBD1 | TRBJ2-6 | 22 | -
CASSQGSRDSVYGYTF | TGTGCCAGCAGCCAAGGAAGCCGGGACAGCGTTTATGGCTACACCTTC | TRBV3-1/TRBV3-2 | TRBD1 | TRBJ1-2 | 16 | -
CATSREFGTANTGELFF | TGTGCCACCAGCAGAGAGTTTGGGACAGCGAACACCGGGGAGCTGTTTTTT | TRBV15 | TRBD1 | TRBJ2-2 | 17 | -
CASSRGRANYGYTF | TGTGCCAGCAGTAGGGGACGGGCTAACTATGGCTACACCTTC | TRBV6-5 | - | TRBJ1-2 | 14 | once
CASSFNSNQPQHF | TGTGCCAGCAGTTTCAATAGCAATCAGCCCCAGCATTTT | TRBV12-3/TRBV12-4 | - | TRBJ1-5 | 13 | -
CASSARSGPYEQYF | TGTGCCAGCAGTGCCCGTAGCGGCCCCTACGAGCAGTACTTC | TRBV28 | - | TRBJ2-7 | 14 | -
CASSYNTGGYGYTF | TGTGCCAGCAGTTACAATACGGGAGGCTATGGCTACACCTTC | TRBV6-2/TRBV6-3 | - | TRBJ1-2 | 14 | -
CASSKRVGTSTDTQYF | TGCGCCAGCAGTAAACGGGTCGGGACTAGCACAGATACGCAGTATTTT | TRBV5-1 | - | TRBJ2-3 | 16 | -
CASSLTLGEGKLASLYSYEQYF | TGTGCCAGCAGCTTAACATTAGGGGAGGGGAAACTAGCGTCCCTCTACTCCTACGAGCAGTACTTC | TRBV7-3 | TRBD2 | TRBJ2-7 | 22 | -
CASSPRTGRNTEAFF | TGTGCCAGCAGTCCCCGGACAGGGCGGAACACTGAAGCTTTCTTT | TRBV6-5 | TRBD1 | TRBJ1-1 | 15 | once
CSASYRGLIGELFF | TGCAGTGCTAGTTACCGGGGTTTAATCGGGGAGCTGTTTTTT | TRBV20-1 | - | TRBJ2-2 | 14 | few
CASSLTGGAETQYF | TGTGCCAGCAGCCTGACAGGGGGCGCAGAGACCCAGTACTTC | TRBV11-2 | TRBD1 | TRBJ2-5 | 14 | -
CASSLDRDSNQPQHF | TGTGCCAGCAGCTTAGATAGGGACAGCAATCAGCCCCAGCATTTT | TRBV7-9 | - | TRBJ1-5 | 15 | few
CASSYRRRDLQTQYF | TGTGCCAGCAGTTACAGACGAAGGGACCTGCAGACCCAGTACTTC | TRBV6-5 | - | TRBJ2-5 | 15 | once
CASSIFGTGTEAFF | TGTGCCAGTAGTATTTTCGGGACAGGGACTGAAGCTTTCTTT | TRBV19 | TRBD1 | TRBJ1-1 | 14 | -
CASRPGAGGYNEQFF | TGTGCCAGTAGGCCAGGGGCGGGAGGATACAATGAGCAGTTCTTC | TRBV19 | TRBD2 | TRBJ2-1 | 15 | -
CASSGGFWVGYTF | TGTGCCAGCAGTGGCGGGTTTTGGGTTGGCTACACCTTC | TRBV25-1 | - | TRBJ1-2 | 13 | -
CASSLVTGRNGYTF | TGCGCCAGCAGCTTGGTGACAGGGCGTAATGGCTACACCTTC | TRBV5-1 | TRBD1 | TRBJ1-2 | 14 | once
CASSEVSGDGAFF | TGTGCCAGCAGTGAAGTCTCAGGAGATGGAGCTTTCTTT | TRBV6-1 | - | TRBJ1-1 | 13 | -
CASSPQDWTEMYEQYF | TGTGCCAGCAGCCCTCAGGATTGGACGGAGATGTACGAGCAGTACTTC | TRBV7-2 | - | TRBJ2-7 | 16 | -
CASSAQIGGEQYF | TGTGCCAGCAGCGCGCAAATTGGCGGCGAGCAGTACTTC | TRBV9 | - | TRBJ2-7 | 13 | -
CASSSFGKDRVGSYEQYF | TGTGCCAGCAGTTCTTTCGGTAAGGACAGGGTTGGCTCCTACGAGCAGTACTTC | TRBV27 | TRBD1 | TRBJ2-7 | 18 | -
CASIQGITDTQYF | TGTGCCAGCATCCAGGGGATCACAGATACGCAGTATTTT | TRBV28 | - | TRBJ2-3 | 13 | once
CASSLVVEGSYEQYF | TGTGCCAGCAGCTTAGTTGTGGAGGGCTCCTACGAGCAGTACTTC | TRBV7-2 | - | TRBJ2-7 | 15 | -
CASSYSVGLDYEKLFF | TGTGCCAGCAGTTACTCGGTTGGGTTGGATTATGAAAAACTGTTTTTT | TRBV6-5 | - | TRBJ1-4 | 16 | -
CASSQDHATIRYNEQFF | TGCGCCAGCAGCCAAGATCACGCGACTATACGTTACAATGAGCAGTTCTTC | TRBV4-3 | - | TRBJ2-1 | 17 | -
CASRPRTGKNQPQHF | TGTGCCAGCAGACCGCGGACTGGGAAAAATCAGCCCCAGCATTTT | TRBV5-8 | - | TRBJ1-5 | 15 | -
CASSKAGGRGGFYSNQPQHF | TGTGCCAGCAGCAAAGCTGGGGGGCGTGGGGGGTTTTATAGCAATCAGCCCCAGCATTTT | TRBV21-1 | - | TRBJ1-5 | 20 | once
CAWRSRGSRGADTQYF | TGTGCCTGGAGATCAAGGGGTAGTCGGGGAGCAGATACGCAGTATTTT | TRBV30 | - | TRBJ2-3 | 16 | -
CASSFSVGTSGRDTQYF | TGTGCCAGCAGCTTTAGCGTCGGGACTAGCGGGAGAGATACGCAGTATTTT | TRBV7-9 | TRBD2 | TRBJ2-3 | 17 | -
CASSQDLTSGGPSYDQETQYF | TGTGCCAGCAGCCAAGATTTGACTAGCGGGGGCCCTAGTTACGACCAAGAGACCCAGTACTTC | TRBV4-2 | TRBD2 | TRBJ2-5 | 21 | -
CASSPWGTEAFF | TGTGCCAGCTCACCCTGGGGGACTGAAGCTTTCTTT | TRBV18 | - | TRBJ1-1 | 12 | -
CASNTLGSGEQFF | TGTGCCAGCAATACCCTAGGGTCCGGTGAGCAGTTCTTC | TRBV2 | - | TRBJ2-1 | 13 | -
CASSLIEYSPLHF | TGTGCCAGCAGCTTAATCGAATATTCACCCCTCCACTTT | TRBV7-9 | - | TRBJ1-6 | 13 | few
CASWSGANVLTF | TGTGCCAGCTGGTCTGGGGCCAACGTCCTGACTTTC | TRBV18 | - | TRBJ2-6 | 12 | few
CASSQADSRGENEQFF | TGCGCCAGCAGCCAAGCGGACTCAAGAGGCGAGAATGAGCAGTTCTTC | TRBV4-1 | - | TRBJ2-1 | 16 | -
CASRPGTSGSYEQYF | TGCGCCAGCAGACCCGGGACTAGCGGGAGCTACGAGCAGTACTTC | TRBV10-2 | TRBD2 | TRBJ2-7 | 15 | -
CASSLMGEQYF | TGTGCCAGCAGCTTAATGGGCGAGCAGTACTTC | TRBV11-2 | - | TRBJ2-7 | 11 | -
CASSIEQGALSSGYGYTF | TGTGCCAGCAGTATCGAACAGGGGGCGCTTTCCTCGGGCTATGGCTACACCTTC | TRBV28 | TRBD1 | TRBJ1-2 | 18 | -
CASSYSTYEQYF | TGTGCCAGCAGTTACTCGACCTACGAGCAGTACTTC | TRBV6-6 | - | TRBJ2-7 | 12 | once
CSASRTGTRNEQYF | TGCAGTGCTAGTCGGACAGGGACGAGAAATGAGCAGTACTTC | TRBV20-1 | TRBD1 | TRBJ2-7 | 14 | -